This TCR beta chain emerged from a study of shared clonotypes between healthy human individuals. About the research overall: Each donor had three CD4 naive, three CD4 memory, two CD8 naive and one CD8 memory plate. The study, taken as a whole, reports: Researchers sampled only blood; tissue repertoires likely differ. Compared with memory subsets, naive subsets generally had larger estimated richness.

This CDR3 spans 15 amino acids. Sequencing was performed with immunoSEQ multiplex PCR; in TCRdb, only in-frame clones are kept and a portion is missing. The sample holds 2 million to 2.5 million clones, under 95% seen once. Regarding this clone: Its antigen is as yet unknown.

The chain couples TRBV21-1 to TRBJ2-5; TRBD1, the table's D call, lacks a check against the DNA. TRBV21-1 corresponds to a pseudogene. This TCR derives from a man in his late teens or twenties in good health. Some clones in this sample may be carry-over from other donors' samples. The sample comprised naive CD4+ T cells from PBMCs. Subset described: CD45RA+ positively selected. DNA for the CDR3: TGTGCCAGCAGCATTGGACAGGGGGAGAGGGAGACCCAGTACTTC. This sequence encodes CASSIGQGERETQYF.